The 30 T cell receptor beta chains presented below share a single source sample, sequenced in a study of shared clonotypes between healthy human individuals. Generated by immunoSEQ multiplex PCR, the TCRdb table keeps only in-frame clones and is missing some. The sample consists of around 120,000 clones, about 67% of them appearing once. Material: memory CD8+ T cells sorted from blood. Stated subset: CD45RO+ cells pooled with CCR7-negative TemRA cells. The receptors originated from a woman in her twenties or thirties in good health.

This clone was recorded many times. The chain links TRBV4-1 to TRBJ1-4; no clear D gene. There are 14 residues in the CDR3. Germline assignment: CDR1 MGHRA and CDR2 YSYEKL. Trimming removed 4 bases from V and 3 bases from J, with 9 bases in between. The CDR3 DNA reads TGCGCCAGCAGCCCAGTTTTAGCTAATGAAAAACTGTTTTTT. Residues: CASSPVLANEKLFF.

J is TRBJ1-5 and V is TRBV28; D possibly corresponds to TRBD1 (5 bases). Germline CDR1 is MDHEN and CDR2 is SYDVKM. This CDR3 has 13 amino acids. V was cut by 3 bases and J by 6 bases, with 9 bases left in between. DNA for the CDR3: TGTGCCAGCAGTTTCCCAGGGCTTCAGCCCCAGCATTTT. Its protein product is CASSFPGLQPQHF.

The rearrangement links TRBV7-9 to TRBJ2-7; tentatively, D is TRBD1 or TRBD2 (5 bases each). Deletions cut 5 bases from V and 4 bases from J, with 15 bases between. CDR1 is SEHNR, CDR2 FQNEAQ, per germline (reference sequence). The CDR3 contains 14 residues. DNA of the CDR3: TGTGCCAGCAGCCCCCGGGACCTAAATTACGAGCAGTACTTC. Its translation: CASSPRDLNYEQYF.

This chain uses TRBV4-1 with TRBJ2-2; D remains unclear. This CDR3 has 17 amino acids. Germline CDR1 reads MGHRA; CDR2 reads YSYEKL. V shed 3 bases and J shed 5 bases, with 19 bases lying between them. The CDR3 protein is CASSQPSGLSRTGELFF. The DNA for the CDR3 is TGCGCCAGCAGCCAGCCCTCTGGGCTTTCAAGGACCGGGGAGCTGTTTTTT.

The V gene is TRBV11-2, the J gene TRBJ2-1; D ambiguous. V was shortened by 5 bases and J by 4 bases, with 9 bases between the two germline ends. Germline V gives CDR1 SGHAT, CDR2 FQNNGV. This CDR3 region has 13 residues. The CDR3 nucleotides are TGTGCCAGCAGCGACCTGGGGTACAATGAGCAGTTCTTC. Amino acid sequence: CASSDLGYNEQFF. Complete variable domain (other parts from reference TRBV11-2 and TRBJ2-1): EAGVAQSPRYKIIEKRQSVAFWCNPISGHATLYWYQQILGQGPKLLIQFQNNGVVDDSQLPKDRFSAERLKGVDSTLKIQPAKLEDSAVYLCASSDLGYNEQFFGPGTRLTVL.

The chain recombines TRBV6-1 with TRBJ1-4; D is unclear. This CDR3 contains 14 residues. Per germline, CDR1 MNHNS and CDR2 SASEGT. This CDR3 reads CASAPPDLYEKLFF. The CDR3 region has the DNA TGTGCAAGCGCCCCACCGGACCTTTATGAAAAACTGTTTTTT.

Only a few counts were recorded for this clone. The V call is TRBV4-1, the J call TRBJ1-2, with D unresolved. The CDR3 loop spans 14 amino acids. V lost 3 bases to trimming and J lost 8 bases, with 16 bases between them. CDR1 MGHRA and CDR2 YSYEKL come from the germline V gene. The CDR3 nucleotides are TGCGCCAGCAGCCAGTTAACATCGGCGTACGGCTACACCTTC. It specifies CASSQLTSAYGYTF.

CDR3 loop: CASSQDDGYDTEAFF. The DNA for the CDR3 is TGTGCCAGCAGCCAAGACGACGGATATGACACTGAAGCTTTCTTT. The J gene is TRBJ1-1, the V gene TRBV14, with no clear D. Trimming removed 0 bases from V and 3 bases from J, with 11 bases in between. Germline assignment: CDR1 SGHDN and CDR2 FVKESK. The CDR3 spans 15 residues.

The CDR3 region has the DNA TGTGCCATCAGTGACAGGGACTCCTACGAGCAGTACTTC. Translated: CAISDRDSYEQYF. V usage is TRBV10-3 and J usage is TRBJ2-7; TRBD1 is a possible D gene (5 bases). The CDR3 covers 13 residues. The V and J ends lost 3 bases and 0 bases respectively, with 6 bases between them. The V gene's germline CDR1 is ENHRY and CDR2 SYGVKD.

This clone was observed a handful of times. The V gene is TRBV5-1, the J gene TRBJ1-1; tentatively, D is TRBD1 (5 bases). V dropped 7 bases and J dropped 0 bases, with 10 bases sitting between them. The CDR3 runs to 13 residues. Germline CDR1 SGHRS, CDR2 YFSETQ. In nucleotides, the CDR3 is TGCGCCAGCTGGGGCGCCTTGAACACTGAAGCTTTCTTT. Encoded protein: CASWGALNTEAFF.

To note about this clone: This sample includes further DNA sequences coding for the same CDR3. The rearrangement links TRBV7-9 to TRBJ2-1; tentative D call: TRBD2 (7 bases). Germline CDR1 SEHNR, CDR2 FQNEAQ (reference sequence). There are 16 residues in the CDR3. V was shortened by 5 bases and J by 3 bases, with 17 bases between the two germline ends. The CDR3 loop is CASSPRGGSVYNEQFF. The CDR3 coding sequence is TGTGCCAGCAGCCCCAGGGGCGGGAGTGTCTACAATGAGCAGTTCTTC.

The gene calls are TRBV21-1 and TRBJ1-5. TRBV21-1 is flagged as a pseudogene. The CDR3 is 19 amino acids. CDR3 amino acids: CASSKVPPSYDIRVQPQHF. In DNA form, the CDR3 reads TGTGCCAGCAGCAAAGTACCCCCTTCGTACGACATAAGGGTTCAGCCCCAGCATTTT.

This clone has just a few counts. V is TRBV28 and J is TRBJ2-7; 10 bases fit TRBD2. The CDR3 runs to 13 residues. V shed 6 bases and J 6 bases; nucleotides not matched to a gene: 5. CDR1 MDHEN and CDR2 SYDVKM come from the germline V gene. The CDR3 DNA sequence: TGTGCCAGCAGGTATAGCGGGAGGCCCGAGCAGTACTTC. It translates to CASRYSGRPEQYF.

The chain recombines TRBV28 with TRBJ2-6, with D possibly matching TRBD1 (5 bases). Germline CDR1 MDHEN, CDR2 SYDVKM. The V end was cut by 8 bases, the J end by 8 bases, with 13 bases between. This CDR3 is built from 13 residues. CDR3 DNA sequence: TGTGCCAGCGGTATAGGGGCCACCAACGTCCTGACTTTC. It translates to CASGIGATNVLTF.

The gene calls are TRBV25-1 and TRBJ2-1, with 7 bases lining up with TRBD2. The CDR3 is made up of 15 amino acids. V was clipped by 5 bases and J by 4 bases; unmatched bases: 8. Germline CDR1 reads MGHDK; CDR2 reads SYGVNS. The CDR3 protein is CASSTAGDVYNEQFF. The CDR3, as DNA: TGTGCCAGCAGTACGGCGGGAGACGTATACAATGAGCAGTTCTTC.

The count of this clone is one. V is TRBV25-1 and J is TRBJ1-1, with D perhaps TRBD1 (5 bases). The CDR3 totals 16 residues. The V and J ends lost 6 bases and 1 base respectively, with 18 bases between them. Germline-derived CDR1 and CDR2 are MGHDK and SYGVNS. CDR3 coding DNA: TGTGCCAGCAGCCAGATCCACTCGGGGGGGAACACTGAAGCTTTCTTT. Protein: CASSQIHSGGNTEAFF.

This chain joins TRBV4-1 and TRBJ2-3, with D possibly TRBD1 on 5 matching bases. Germline V lookup: CDR1 MGHRA, CDR2 YSYEKL. The CDR3 totals 15 residues. The V and J ends lost 1 base and 2 bases respectively, with 10 bases between them. The CDR3 DNA reads as TGCGCCAGCAGCCAAGTTTGGGGCGTCACAGATACGCAGTATTTT. Its protein is CASSQVWGVTDTQYF.

This clone turned up a few times. The rearrangement links TRBV7-6 to TRBJ2-3; 7 nucleotides agree with TRBD2. The CDR3 length is 16 residues. The germline CDR1 and CDR2 sequences are SGHVS and FNYEAQ. The junction had 14 bases not matched to a gene; V was cut back by 5 bases and J by 6 bases. CDR3 amino acids: CASSPEVGEGWDTQYF. CDR3 coding DNA: TGTGCCAGCAGCCCAGAGGTCGGGGAGGGATGGGATACGCAGTATTTT.

In this sample, this clone turned up many times. The chain carries TRBV10-2 and TRBJ1-5; 7 bases fit TRBD1. Germline V lookup: CDR1 WSHSY, CDR2 SAAADI. Trimming took 2 bases from V and 4 from J; bases not matched to a gene: 2. This CDR3 comprises 14 residues. The CDR3 reads CASSEAGGNQPQHF. CDR3 DNA: TGCGCCAGCAGTGAGGCAGGGGGAAATCAGCCCCAGCATTTT.

This clone turned up a few times. This sequence joins TRBV6-6 and TRBJ1-5; D unclear. The CDR3 is made up of 12 amino acids. V was trimmed by 2 bases and J by 8 bases, leaving 7 bases between them. The germline gives CDR1 MNHNY, CDR2 SVGAGI (reference sequence). In DNA, the CDR3 is TGTGCCAGCAGTTACCAACCTAAGCCCCAGCATTTT. As protein: CASSYQPKPQHF.

The chain is built from TRBV7-9 and TRBJ2-5, with 11 positions matching TRBD2. The CDR3 is 15 residues long. Trimming removed 11 bases from V and 3 bases from J; junction bases left unmatched: 11. The germline CDR1 and CDR2 sequences are SEHNR and FQNEAQ (reference sequence). DNA for the CDR3: TGTGCCTATAAAGTGCCGACTAGCGGGGAAGAGACCCAGTACTTC. It is translated as CAYKVPTSGEETQYF.

The V call is TRBV2, the J call TRBJ2-7; D may be TRBD1 (6 bases). V was cut by 6 bases and J by 4 bases, with 10 bases left in between. CDR3 length equals 12 residues. Germline CDR1 is SNHLY and CDR2 is FYNNEI. The CDR3 loop is CASRAGTYEQYF. CDR3 coding DNA: TGTGCCAGCAGGGCAGGGACATACGAGCAGTACTTC.

The chain recombines TRBV6-4 with TRBJ2-1; 12 nucleotides match TRBD2. The CDR3 covers 15 residues. Germline V gene data show CDR1 as MRHNA and CDR2 as SNTAGT. V was clipped by 2 bases and J by 8 bases; unmatched bases: 4. The CDR3, as DNA: TGTGCCAGCAGTGACGGGCTAGCGGGAGGGGATGAGCAGTTCTTC. This encodes CASSDGLAGGDEQFF.

Only a few counts were recorded for this clone. This chain links TRBV30 with TRBJ1-1; D might be TRBD1 (5 bases). CDR1 GTSNPN and CDR2 SVGIG come from the germline V gene (reference sequence). CDR3 size: 11 residues. With 2 bases removed from V and 11 bases from J, the gap between germline ends came to 12 bases. The CDR3 DNA reads as TGTGCCTGGAGTAGGGGACTTTCGGCTTTCTTT. Protein: CAWSRGLSAFF. The entire variable domain, with the rest obtained from reference TRBV30 and TRBJ1-1, is as follows: SQTIHQWPATLVQPVGSPLSLECTVEGTSNPNLYWYRQAAGRGLQLLFYSVGIGQISSEVPQNLSASRPQDRQFILSSKKLLLSDSGFYLCAWSRGLSAFFGQGTRLTVV.

The gene calls are TRBV5-1 and TRBJ2-7; 7 positions match TRBD2. The length of the CDR3 is 14 residues. CDR1 SGHRS and CDR2 YFSETQ come from the germline V gene. V was pared by 0 bases and J by 4 bases, with 4 bases of the junction left unmatched. The CDR3 region has the DNA TGCGCCAGCAGCTTGGCGGGAGGAGTATACGAGCAGTACTTC. This translates into CASSLAGGVYEQYF.

The rearrangement links TRBV7-8 to TRBJ2-3; D is undetermined. Germline CDR1 and CDR2: SGHVS and FQNEAQ. The CDR3 is 13 residues long. V was shortened by 5 bases and J by 9 bases, with 15 bases between the two germline ends. CDR3: CASSPRWWRTQYF. The CDR3 nucleotides read TGTGCCAGCAGCCCCCGTTGGTGGCGGACGCAGTATTTT.

The V gene is TRBV19, the J gene TRBJ2-1; 10 bases fit TRBD2. The V gene's germline CDR1 is LNHDA and CDR2 SQIVND (reference sequence). The CDR3 is 16 residues long. V was clipped by 3 bases and J by 5 bases; unmatched bases: 7. The CDR3 DNA follows: TGTGCCAGTAGTATCTTTCCTAGCGGGAGACACAATGAGCAGTTCTTC. Translation: CASSIFPSGRHNEQFF. Complete variable domain (other parts from reference TRBV19 and TRBJ2-1): DGGITQSPKYLFRKEGQNVTLSCEQNLNHDAMYWYRQDPGQGLRLIYYSQIVNDFQKGDIAEGYSVSREKKESFPLTVTSAQKNPTAFYLCASSIFPSGRHNEQFFGPGTRLTVL.

This clone was seen a handful of times. The J gene is TRBJ2-1, the V gene TRBV13, with D possibly being TRBD2 (6 bases). The germline V gene has CDR1 PRHDT and CDR2 FYEKMQ (reference sequence). The ends were cut back, 1 base at V and 7 bases at J, with 14 bases in the middle. The CDR3 extends over 15 amino acids. CDR3 sequence (DNA): TGTGCCAGCAGCTTAGAGCTTCCAGGAGGGAATGAGCAGTTCTTC. The encoded protein is CASSLELPGGNEQFF.

This clone has only a few counts. V gene TRBV15 combines with J gene TRBJ2-7; D remains ambiguous. Germline V gene data show CDR1 as LNHNV and CDR2 as YYDKDF (reference sequence). The germline V and J ends were trimmed by 5 bases and 0 bases, with 8 bases remaining between them. The CDR3 covers 13 residues. The CDR3 spells CATSPGSSYEQYF. Written as DNA, the CDR3 is TGTGCCACCAGCCCCGGAAGCTCCTACGAGCAGTACTTC.

This clone was counted only a few times. Within the sample, other DNA sequences also encode this same CDR3. The rearrangement joins TRBV9 to TRBJ2-7; D is possibly TRBD2 (5 bases). V dropped 0 bases and J dropped 5 bases, with 12 bases sitting between them. There are 14 residues in the CDR3. The germline CDR1 and CDR2 sequences are SGDLS and YYNGEE. CDR3 loop: CASSVGGGSDEQYF. The CDR3 DNA follows: TGTGCCAGCAGCGTAGGTGGAGGCAGCGACGAGCAGTACTTC.